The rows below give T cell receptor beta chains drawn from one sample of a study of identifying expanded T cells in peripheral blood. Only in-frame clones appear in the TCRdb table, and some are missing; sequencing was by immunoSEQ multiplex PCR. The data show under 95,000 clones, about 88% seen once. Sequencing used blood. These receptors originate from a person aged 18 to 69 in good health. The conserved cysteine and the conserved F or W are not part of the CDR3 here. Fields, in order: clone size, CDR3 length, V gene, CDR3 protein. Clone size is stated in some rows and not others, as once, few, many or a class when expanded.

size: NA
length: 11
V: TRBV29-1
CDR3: SVEEREGYEQY

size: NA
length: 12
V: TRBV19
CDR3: ASSIDHMNTEAF

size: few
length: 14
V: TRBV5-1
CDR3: ASSISGTGNWNEQF

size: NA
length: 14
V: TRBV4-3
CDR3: ASSQEAAKAYNEQF

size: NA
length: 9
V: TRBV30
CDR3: AWRRGYEQY

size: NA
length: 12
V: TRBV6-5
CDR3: ASSYRAAQETQY

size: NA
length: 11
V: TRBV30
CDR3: AWSRSSNTEAF

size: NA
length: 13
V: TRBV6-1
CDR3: ASSDRTGKRMEQY

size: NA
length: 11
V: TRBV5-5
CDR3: ASSFLPSYEQY

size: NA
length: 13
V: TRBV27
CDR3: ASSFQLYSNQPQH

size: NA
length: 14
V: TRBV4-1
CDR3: ATGTSGGIPTDTQY

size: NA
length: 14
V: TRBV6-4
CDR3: ASSDESRGAADTQY

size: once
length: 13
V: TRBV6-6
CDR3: ASSYSDMYTGELF

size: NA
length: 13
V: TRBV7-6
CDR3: ASSSGQGRTGELF